These 6 T cell receptor beta chains share one sample of origin, sequenced in a study of blood T cell repertoires in COVID-19. The protocol was immunoSEQ multiplex PCR, while the TCRdb copy is restricted to in-frame clones and leaves out a portion. In the table there are 35,000 to 50,000 clones, around 89% of which are singletons. Source material: peripheral blood. These receptors originate from a man between 70 and 80 years old with active COVID-19.

This chain connects TRBV14 to TRBJ2-5; a weak D match, TRBD1 (5 bases). CDR1 is SGHDN and CDR2 is FVKESK in the germline V gene. This CDR3 is built from 12 residues. V was clipped by 1 base and J by 10 bases, with 10 bases between them. The chain's CDR3 is CASSQAAQGQYF. The DNA for the CDR3 is TGTGCCAGCAGCCAAGCGGCGCAGGGCCAGTACTTC.

The V and J genes are TRBV29-1 and TRBJ1-3, with 7 positions matching TRBD1. Looked up from germline, CDR1 is SQVTM and CDR2 is ANQGSEA. J was trimmed by 0 bases and V by 6 bases; bases with no gene match: 5. The CDR3 runs 14 residues. CDR3 region: CSVETGYSGNTIYF. The CDR3 DNA reads TGCAGCGTCGAGACAGGGTACTCTGGAAACACCATATATTTT.

The V call is TRBV5-1, the J call TRBJ2-7; D perhaps matches TRBD1 (6 bases). The CDR3 extends over 14 amino acids. V lost 4 bases and J lost 5, with 16 bases in between. The germline V gene has CDR1 SGHRS and CDR2 YFSETQ. The CDR3 loop is CASSVWQGLDEQYF. CDR3 nucleotide sequence: TGCGCCAGCAGCGTCTGGCAGGGGTTGGACGAGCAGTACTTC.

This clone was seen a single time. This chain links TRBV18 with TRBJ2-6, with a tentative D call TRBD1 (6 bases). In germline, CDR1 is KGHSH, CDR2 LQKENI. V gave up 6 bases and J gave up 0 bases, with 9 bases separating them. This CDR3 contains 15 residues. DNA of the CDR3: TGTGCCAGCTCTCAGGGGAACTCTGGGGCCAACGTCCTGACTTTC. Its translation is CASSQGNSGANVLTF.

This chain connects TRBV6-6 to TRBJ1-4; D is undetermined. This CDR3 has 14 amino acids. The V end was cut by 2 bases, the J end by 6 bases, with 10 bases between. Looked up from germline, CDR1 is MNHNY and CDR2 is SVGAGI (reference sequence). This CDR3 reads CASSYHSGYEKLFF. In DNA, the CDR3 is TGTGCCAGCAGTTACCATTCGGGGTATGAAAAACTGTTTTTT.

The chain uses TRBV5-1 and TRBJ2-1; TRBD2 matches at 12 bases. CDR1 is SGHRS, CDR2 YFSETQ, per germline. This CDR3 is 16 amino acids long. V trimming: 3 bases; J trimming: 3 bases; junction bases outside the gene matches: 4. The CDR3 protein is CASSYSSGGDYNEQFF. In DNA, the CDR3 is TGCGCCAGCAGCTATTCTAGCGGGGGGGACTACAATGAGCAGTTCTTC.